This TCR beta chain came from a study of CD8 T cells in ankylosing spondylitis. With 2 bases clipped from V and 3 bases from J, the junction kept 4 bases outside the gene matches. Germline loops: CDR1 KGHSH, CDR2 LQKENI. The CDR3 loop spans 15 amino acids. A single record per CDR3 protein comes from TCRdb applying MiXCR to the 5' RACE reads. The repertoire includes a few hundred thousand distinct CDR3 sequences, around a tenth of them detected once, and more than 7% sits in the top ten. This clonotype showed up just a few times. Antigen specificity is unknown. Study-level results: Relatively scarce in peripheral blood, disease-linked clones were CD8+.

J is TRBJ2-1 and V is TRBV18; 7 nucleotides align to TRBD2. Material for sequencing was blood, either unsorted or a sorted T cell fraction (not recorded which). This receptor was obtained from a female donor with ankylosing spondylitis or in good health (not recorded which). The CDR3 is CASSPVTGGYNEQFF. The CDR3 coding sequence is TGTGCCAGCTCACCAGTAACGGGGGGCTACAATGAGCAGTTCTTC. Full variable domain (remainder filled in from reference TRBV18 and TRBJ2-1): NAGVMQNPRHLVRRRGQEARLRCSPMKGHSHVYWYRQLPEEGLKFMVYLQKENIIDESGMPKERFSAEFPKEGPSILRIQQVVRGDSAAYFCASSPVTGGYNEQFFGPGTRLTVL.